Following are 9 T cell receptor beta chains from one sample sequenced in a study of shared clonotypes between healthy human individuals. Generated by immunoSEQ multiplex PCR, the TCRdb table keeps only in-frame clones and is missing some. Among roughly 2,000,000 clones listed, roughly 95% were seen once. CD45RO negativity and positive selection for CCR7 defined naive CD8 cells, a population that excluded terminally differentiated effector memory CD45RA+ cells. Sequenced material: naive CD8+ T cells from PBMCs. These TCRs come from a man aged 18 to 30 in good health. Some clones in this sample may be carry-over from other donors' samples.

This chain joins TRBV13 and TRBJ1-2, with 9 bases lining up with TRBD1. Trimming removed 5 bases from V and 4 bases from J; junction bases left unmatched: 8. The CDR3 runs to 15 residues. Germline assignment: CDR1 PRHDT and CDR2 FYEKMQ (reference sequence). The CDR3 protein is CASSGAGTGTYGYTF. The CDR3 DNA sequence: TGTGCCAGCAGCGGCGCCGGGACAGGGACCTATGGCTACACCTTC.

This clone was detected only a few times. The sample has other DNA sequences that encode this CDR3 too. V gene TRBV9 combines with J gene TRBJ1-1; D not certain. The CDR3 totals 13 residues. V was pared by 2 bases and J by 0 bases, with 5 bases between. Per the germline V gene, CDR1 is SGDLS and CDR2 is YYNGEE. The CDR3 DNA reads TGTGCCAGCAGCGTCCGGGTGAACACTGAAGCTTTCTTT. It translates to CASSVRVNTEAFF.

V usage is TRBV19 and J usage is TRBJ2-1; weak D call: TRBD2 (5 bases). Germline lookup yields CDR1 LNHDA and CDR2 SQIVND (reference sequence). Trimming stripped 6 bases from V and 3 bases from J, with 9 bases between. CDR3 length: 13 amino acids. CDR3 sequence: CASRTGLYNEQFF. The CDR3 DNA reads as TGTGCCAGTAGGACCGGACTCTACAATGAGCAGTTCTTC.

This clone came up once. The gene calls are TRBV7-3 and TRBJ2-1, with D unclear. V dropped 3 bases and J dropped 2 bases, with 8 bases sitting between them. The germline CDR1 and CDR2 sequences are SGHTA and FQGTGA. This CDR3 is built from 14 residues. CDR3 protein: CASSFDLTYNEQFF. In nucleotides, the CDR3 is TGTGCCAGCAGCTTTGACTTGACCTACAATGAGCAGTTCTTC.

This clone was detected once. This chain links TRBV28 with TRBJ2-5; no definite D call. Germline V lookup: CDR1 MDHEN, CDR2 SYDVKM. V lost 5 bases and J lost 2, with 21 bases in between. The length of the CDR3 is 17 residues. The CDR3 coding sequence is TGTGCCAGCAGTAACCCCGGAATTTCGGCTTTTCAAGAGACCCAGTACTTC. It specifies CASSNPGISAFQETQYF.

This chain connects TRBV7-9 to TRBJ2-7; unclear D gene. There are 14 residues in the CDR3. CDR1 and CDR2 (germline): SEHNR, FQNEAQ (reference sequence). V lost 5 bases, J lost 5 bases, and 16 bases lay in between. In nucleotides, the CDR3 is TGTGCCAGCAGCGTATCCCACCAGGCGGACGAGCAGTACTTC. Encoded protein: CASSVSHQADEQYF.

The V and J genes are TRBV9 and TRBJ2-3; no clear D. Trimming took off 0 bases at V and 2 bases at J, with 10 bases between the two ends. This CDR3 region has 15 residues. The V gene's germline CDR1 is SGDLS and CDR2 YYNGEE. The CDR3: CASSVAGVYTDTQYF. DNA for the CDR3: TGTGCCAGCAGCGTAGCTGGGGTTTACACAGATACGCAGTATTTT.

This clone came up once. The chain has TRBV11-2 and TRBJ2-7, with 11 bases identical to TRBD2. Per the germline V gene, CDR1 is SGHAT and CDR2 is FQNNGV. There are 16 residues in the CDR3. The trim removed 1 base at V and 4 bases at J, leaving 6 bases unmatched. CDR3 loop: CASSLGGTSGSYEQYF. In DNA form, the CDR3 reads TGTGCCAGCAGCTTAGGAGGTACTAGCGGGAGTTACGAGCAGTACTTC.

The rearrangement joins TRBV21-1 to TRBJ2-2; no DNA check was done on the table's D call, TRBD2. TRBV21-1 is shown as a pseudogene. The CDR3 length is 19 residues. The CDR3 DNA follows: TGTGCCAGCAGAACTGACTTTCGGCTAGCGGGAATGAACACCGGGGAGCTGTTTTTT. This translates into CASRTDFRLAGMNTGELFF.